These T cell receptor beta chains were read from a single sample in a study of long-term antiretroviral therapy in people with HIV. Assay used: immunoSEQ multiplex PCR; TCRdb lists only in-frame clones, some missing. The data show 31,000 or so clones, around 85% seen once. Sequenced here: unsorted PBMCs, sampled about 5 years before starting antiretroviral therapy. Receptor source: a man between 45 and 60 years old with HIV. Each CDR3 is given with its conserved first and last residue. Each record gives: D gene, clone size, J gene, V gene, CDR3 protein, CDR3 DNA. The D gene is left open where the match is weak. A clone size is listed for some rows: how often the clone was seen (once, few, many), or a class if it is expanded.

. | . | TRBJ1-2 | TRBV2 | CASSANSNYGYTF | TGTGCCAGCAGCGCAAATTCAAACTATGGCTACACCTTC
. | . | TRBJ2-7 | TRBV28 | CASSFQGNSYEQYF | TGTGCCAGCAGTTTTCAGGGAAATTCCTACGAGCAGTACTTC
. | . | TRBJ1-6 | TRBV19 | CASRSSYNSPLHF | TGTGCCAGTAGGAGCTCCTATAATTCACCCCTCCACTTT
. | . | TRBJ2-2 | TRBV4-2 | CASSQGLTNTGELFF | TGTGCCAGCAGCCAGGGACTCACGAACACCGGGGAGCTGTTTTTT
. | . | TRBJ2-7 | TRBV6-5 | CASSFDRVYEQYF | TGTGCCAGCAGTTTCGACAGAGTTTACGAGCAGTACTTC
TRBD2 | . | TRBJ2-3 | TRBV11-3 | CASSLGTVTSGGRADTQYF | TGTGCCAGCAGCTTAGGAACGGTTACTAGCGGGGGGCGGGCGGATACGCAGTATTTT
TRBD2 | . | TRBJ2-7 | TRBV5-1 | CASSLGLADFYEQYF | TGCGCCAGCAGCTTGGGACTAGCGGACTTCTACGAGCAGTACTTC
TRBD1 | few | TRBJ1-6 | TRBV4-2 | CASSEHRGAYNSPLHF | TGTGCCAGCAGCGAACACAGGGGTGCCTATAATTCACCCCTCCACTTT
. | . | TRBJ2-5 | TRBV7-9 | CASNPSRGQETQYF | TGTGCCAGCAACCCGTCCAGGGGCCAAGAGACCCAGTACTTC
. | . | TRBJ2-2 | TRBV6-6 | CASSYSRVLNTGELFF | TGTGCCAGCAGTTACTCTCGGGTCCTTAACACCGGGGAGCTGTTTTTT
. | . | TRBJ1-1 | TRBV10-1 | CASSAPSGVAFF | TGCGCCAGCAGTGCCCCATCTGGGGTGGCTTTCTTT
. | . | TRBJ1-1 | TRBV12-5 | CASGFPGIMNTEAFF | TGTGCTAGTGGTTTCCCCGGAATCATGAACACTGAAGCTTTCTTT
. | . | TRBJ2-5 | TRBV5-1 | CASSLNLQETQYF | TGCGCCAGCAGCTTGAACCTACAAGAGACCCAGTACTTC
. | . | TRBJ1-4 | TRBV21-1 | CASSNVDRDGEKLFF | TGTGCCAGCAGCAATGTGGACAGGGATGGTGAAAAACTGTTTTTT
. | few | TRBJ1-1 | TRBV14 | CASSQYRATEAFF | TGTGCCAGCAGCCAGTACCGGGCGACTGAAGCTTTCTTT
. | . | TRBJ2-5 | TRBV5-1 | CASSLQGMGETQYF | TGCGCCAGCAGCTTGCAGGGGATGGGAGAGACCCAGTACTTC
. | . | TRBJ2-2 | TRBV15 | CATSRDAATGNTGELFF | TGTGCCACCAGCAGAGATGCAGCGACAGGAAACACCGGGGAGCTGTTTTTT
. | . | TRBJ2-7 | TRBV25-1 | CASSDRLNSYEQYF | TGTGCCAGCAGCGACAGGTTGAATTCCTACGAGCAGTACTTC
TRBD2 | . | TRBJ2-1 | TRBV7-7 | CASSILAGVGNEQFF | TGTGCCAGCAGCATTCTAGCGGGAGTTGGCAATGAGCAGTTCTTC
TRBD2 | . | TRBJ2-7 | TRBV6-5 | CASSSQGRGGSYEQYF | TGTGCCAGCAGTTCCCAGGGGCGGGGGGGCTCCTACGAGCAGTACTTC
. | once | TRBJ1-4 | TRBV6-1 | CASTHGNNEKLFF | TGTGCCAGCACCCACGGAAATAATGAAAAACTGTTTTTT
TRBD2 | . | TRBJ2-3 | TRBV28 | CASRPQGLAGGFASTDTQYF | TGTGCCAGCAGACCGCAGGGACTAGCGGGGGGGTTCGCTAGCACAGATACGCAGTATTTT
. | once | TRBJ2-4 | TRBV6-5 | CASSSSTEDKNIQYF | TGTGCCAGCAGTTCCTCGACCGAAGACAAAAACATTCAGTACTTC
. | . | TRBJ2-7 | TRBV4-1 | CASSLSDVTYEQYF | TGCGCCAGCAGCCTAAGTGACGTAACCTACGAGCAGTACTTC
. | . | TRBJ2-5 | TRBV5-4 | CASAQVGANQETQYF | TGTGCCAGCGCCCAGGTGGGGGCAAACCAAGAGACCCAGTACTTC
. | . | TRBJ2-6 | TRBV18 | CASSPSGANVLTF | TGTGCCAGCTCACCTTCTGGGGCCAACGTCCTGACTTTC
. | . | TRBJ2-3 | TRBV18 | CASSPLGETADTQYF | TGTGCCAGCTCACCACTCGGTGAGACAGCCGATACGCAGTATTTT